This record concerns one T cell receptor (beta chain) sequence. Its antigen is not known. This sample was included in a study of cytomegalovirus exposure and HLA in healthy donors. Study in general: In a later analysis, the 100 to 150 validation repertoires were reported to have used the same platform as the 600 to 700 first-cohort repertoires.

Study results and limitations: The study designated some 180 TCR beta chains cytomegalovirus-associated. Confirmation in vitro established that a few CMV-associated chains were specific for CMV antigens.

V lost 6 bases, J lost 6 bases, and 4 bases stayed unmatched. The CDR3 covers 14 residues. Germline V gene lookup returns CDR1 LNHNV and CDR2 YYDKDF (reference sequence). TCRdb's table, derived via immunoSEQ multiplex PCR, lists solely in-frame clones and lacks some. Of roughly 220,000 clones detected, under 95% appear once; the ten largest clones hold about 0.95%. The chain is built from TRBV15 and TRBJ2-1; 11 bases fit TRBD2. The sequence came from a woman between 18 and 29 years old in good health and CMV-seronegative. Material for sequencing was PBMCs. CDR3 sequence reads: CATRGTSGSNEQFF. Written as DNA, the CDR3 is TGTGCCACCAGGGGGACTAGCGGCAGCAATGAGCAGTTCTTC.